In its sample, the clone carrying this TCR beta chain was seen many times. The data were taken from a study of regulatory T cells in long-lasting Graves disease. Whole-study context: Recently diagnosed Graves' patients had received antithyroid drugs for under 3 months.

Described time point: newly diagnosed GD, antithyroid drugs for less than 3 months. RNA isolated from PBMCs was used to make the TCR library. CDR3-region Arm-PCR and iRepertoire HTBI primers produced the TCR beta libraries. TCRdb analysed the multiplex PCR reads with MiXCR anew, one entry per CDR3 protein. The table lists approximately 540,000 distinct CDR3 sequences, 12% of them singletons. V dropped 3 bases and J dropped 1 base, with 7 bases sitting between them. Germline V CDR1 and CDR2: SEHNR, FQNEAQ (reference sequence). CDR3 length equals 14 residues. The data were also submitted as part of a second study, on T cells in Graves' hyperthyroidism and ophthalmopathy. From that second work: Among the patients, aged 18 to 65, hyperthyroidism was newly diagnosed and had lasted under 2 months.

This specimen was peripheral blood mononuclear cells (PBMCs), taken at new diagnosis, from a patient treated with antithyroid drugs. The clonotype was recovered from a woman aged 25-40 years with Graves disease. The chain links TRBV7-9 to TRBJ2-1; D not certain. The CDR3 DNA reads as TGTGCCAGCAGCTTGACATTTTCCTACAATGAGCAGTTCTTC. Translated: CASSLTFSYNEQFF.